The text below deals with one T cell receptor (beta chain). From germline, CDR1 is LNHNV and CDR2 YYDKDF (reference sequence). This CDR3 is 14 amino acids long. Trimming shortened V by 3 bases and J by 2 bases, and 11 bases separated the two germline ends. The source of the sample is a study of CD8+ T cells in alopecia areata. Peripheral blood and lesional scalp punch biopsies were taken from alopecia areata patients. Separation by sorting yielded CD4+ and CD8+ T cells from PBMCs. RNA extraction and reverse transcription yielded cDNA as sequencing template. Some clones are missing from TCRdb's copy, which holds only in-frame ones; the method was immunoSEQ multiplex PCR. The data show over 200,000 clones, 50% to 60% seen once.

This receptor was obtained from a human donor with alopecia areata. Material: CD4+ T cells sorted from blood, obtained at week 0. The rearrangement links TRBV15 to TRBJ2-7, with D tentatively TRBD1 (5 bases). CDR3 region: CATSRGRATYEQYF. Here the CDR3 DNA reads TGTGCCACCAGCAGGGGCAGGGCAACCTACGAGCAGTACTTC.